This TCR beta chain is from a study of blood T cell repertoires in COVID-19. V was pared by 5 bases and J by 4 bases, with 23 bases between. CDR3 length equals 17 residues. Germline CDR1 is SEHNR and CDR2 is FQNEAQ (reference sequence). Profiled with immunoSEQ multiplex PCR; TCRdb holds only in-frame clones, not every one. The sample consists of about 260,000 clones, roughly 90% of them appearing once. The origin of this receptor is a human donor in a cohort sampled during active COVID-19. This rearrangement joins TRBV7-9 to TRBJ1-2, with D perhaps TRBD1 (6 bases). Sequencing was done on a sample of peripheral blood. DNA for the CDR3: TGTGCCAGCAGCCCCGACAGTTTGGCAGGGGTAAGCTATGGCTACACCTTC. Its protein is CASSPDSLAGVSYGYTF.